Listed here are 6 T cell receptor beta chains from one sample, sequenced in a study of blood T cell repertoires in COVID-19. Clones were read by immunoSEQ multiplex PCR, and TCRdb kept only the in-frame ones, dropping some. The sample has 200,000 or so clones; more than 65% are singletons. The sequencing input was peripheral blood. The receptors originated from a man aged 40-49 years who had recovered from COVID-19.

The chain's CDR3 is CAISRGEGTEAFF. The CDR3 DNA sequence: TGTGCCATCAGCAGGGGAGAGGGCACTGAAGCTTTCTTT. The chain joins TRBV10-3 to TRBJ1-1; weak D call: TRBD1 (6 bases). The V end lost 6 bases, the J end lost 4 bases, and 12 bases lay between the germline ends. CDR1 and CDR2 from the germline V gene are ENHRY and SYGVKD. The CDR3 spans 13 residues.

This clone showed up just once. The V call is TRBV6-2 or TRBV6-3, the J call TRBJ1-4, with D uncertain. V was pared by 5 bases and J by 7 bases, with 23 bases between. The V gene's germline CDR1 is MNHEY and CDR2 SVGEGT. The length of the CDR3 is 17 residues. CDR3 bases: TGTGCCAGCAGTAGACGGTCAAGACAAGTCGGTAGTGAAAAACTGTTTTTT. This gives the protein CASSRRSRQVGSEKLFF.

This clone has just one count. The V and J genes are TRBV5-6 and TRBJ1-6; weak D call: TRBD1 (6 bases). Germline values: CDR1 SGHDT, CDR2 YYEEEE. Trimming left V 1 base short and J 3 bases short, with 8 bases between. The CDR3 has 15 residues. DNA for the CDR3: TGTGCCAGCAGCTTGACAGGGATCTATAATTCACCCCTCCACTTT. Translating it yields CASSLTGIYNSPLHF.

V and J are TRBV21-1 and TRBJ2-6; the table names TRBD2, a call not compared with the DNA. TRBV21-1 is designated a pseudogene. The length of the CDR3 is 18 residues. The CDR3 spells CASSKGTWGGAGANVLTF. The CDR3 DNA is TGTGCCAGCAGCAAAGGGACGTGGGGGGGCGCTGGGGCCAACGTCCTGACTTTC.

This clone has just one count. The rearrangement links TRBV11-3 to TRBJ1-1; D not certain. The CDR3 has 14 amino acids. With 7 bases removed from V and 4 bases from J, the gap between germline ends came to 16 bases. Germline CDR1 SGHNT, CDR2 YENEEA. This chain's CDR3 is CASNPSGVSTEAFF. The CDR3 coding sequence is TGTGCCAGCAACCCTAGCGGGGTGAGCACTGAAGCTTTCTTT. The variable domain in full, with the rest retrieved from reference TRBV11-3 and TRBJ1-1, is EAGVVQSPRYKIIEKKQPVAFWCNPISGHNTLYWYLQNLGQGPELLIRYENEEAVDDSQLPKDRFSAERLKGVDSTLKIQPAELGDSAVYLCASNPSGVSTEAFFGQGTRLTVV.

In nucleotides, the CDR3 is TGTGCCAGCAGCTTCTACTTTAGCGGGAGGACTGAGTACAATGAGCAGTTCTTC. This translates into CASSFYFSGRTEYNEQFF. V gene TRBV7-8 combines with J gene TRBJ2-1, with 10 bases aligning to TRBD2. Trimming removed 3 bases from V and 4 bases from J; junction bases left unmatched: 12. This CDR3 comprises 18 residues. The germline V gene encodes CDR1 SGHVS and CDR2 FQNEAQ.